One and the same sample provided the 8 T cell receptor beta chains below, sequenced in a study of T cells in Graves' hyperthyroidism and ophthalmopathy. The investigators amplified TCR beta CDR3 regions from RNA transcripts. HTBI primers were the set used in a first-round RT-PCR of the TCR CDR3. TCRdb reprocessed the multiplex PCR reads via MiXCR and lists one record per CDR3 protein. The table shows some 250,000 distinct CDR3 sequences, with 13% to 15% occurring only once. Sequencing input: blood. These receptor sequences come from a woman aged 35 to 49 with Graves' hyperthyroidism that later progressed to Graves' ophthalmopathy.

This clonotype was seen repeatedly, ten times or more. The chain links TRBV12-3 or TRBV12-4 to TRBJ1-5; the D is unclear. Between the trimmed V and J ends, which lost 3 bases and 4 bases, there was a span of 7 bases. CDR3 length equals 13 residues. In nucleotides, the CDR3 is TGTGCCAGCAGTTTTAGCCCGAATCAGCCCCAGCATTTT. This translates into CASSFSPNQPQHF.

This clonotype was detected only a few times. The chain recombines TRBV12-3 or TRBV12-4 with TRBJ1-2; D is ambiguous. This CDR3 has 14 residues. Trimming took 6 bases from V and 4 from J, leaving 15 bases between them. For the CDR3, the DNA is TGTGCCAGCAGCCCGGGCCCGAAAGGCTATGGCTACACCTTC. Protein: CASSPGPKGYGYTF.

A remark on this clonotype: A much larger clone lies a single base off, so this may be a read error. This rearrangement joins TRBV6-2 or TRBV6-3 to TRBJ2-7; D may be TRBD2 (5 bases). Trimming shortened V by 8 bases and J by 3 bases, and 20 bases separated the two germline ends. From germline, CDR1 is MNHEY and CDR2 SVGEGT. The CDR3 has 15 residues. The CDR3 DNA reads as TGTGCCAGCGCCCTGCACCAGGAGGTTCTCTACGAGCAGTACTTC. This encodes CASALHQEVLYEQYF.

This clonotype has ten or more counts. This sequence joins TRBV28 and TRBJ2-2, with TRBD2 matching 7 bases. Germline CDR1 MDHEN, CDR2 SYDVKM. This CDR3 has 16 residues. With V trimmed by 3 bases and J by 3 bases, 7 bases remained unmatched. The CDR3 sequence: CASSLGGNGYTGELFF. The CDR3 DNA sequence: TGTGCCAGCAGTTTGGGGGGGAACGGGTACACCGGGGAGCTGTTTTTT. Variable domain in full (rest from reference TRBV28 and TRBJ2-2): DVKVTQSSRYLVKRTGEKVFLECVQDMDHENMFWYRQDPGLGLRLIYFSYDVKMKEKGDIPEGYSVSREKKERFSLILESASTNQTSMYLCASSLGGNGYTGELFFGEGSRLTVL.

The sample holds many counts of this clonotype. This chain connects TRBV6-9 to TRBJ2-7; D is undetermined. Trimming shortened V by 4 bases and J by 3 bases, and 16 bases separated the two germline ends. This CDR3 has 15 amino acids. CDR1 and CDR2 from the germline V gene are MNHGY and SVAAGI. The DNA of the CDR3 is TGTGCCAGCAGTTCCGGGCCTGAAGGGAACTACGAGCAGTACTTC. Translating gives CASSSGPEGNYEQYF.

This clonotype came up many times. In nucleotides, the CDR3 is TGTGCCAGCTCGACCCGGGACTACAATGAGCAGTTCTTC. This encodes CASSTRDYNEQFF. This chain uses TRBV28 with TRBJ2-1; perhaps TRBD2 as D (5 bases). Germline V gene lookup returns CDR1 MDHEN and CDR2 SYDVKM. The CDR3 extends over 13 amino acids. V lost 8 bases and J lost 3, with 11 bases in between. Full variable domain (rest looked up from reference TRBV28 and TRBJ2-1): DVKVTQSSRYLVKRTGEKVFLECVQDMDHENMFWYRQDPGLGLRLIYFSYDVKMKEKGDIPEGYSVSREKKERFSLILESASTNQTSMYLCASSTRDYNEQFFGPGTRLTVL.

This clonotype has just one count. The chain links TRBV5-4 to TRBJ2-7, with 9 nucleotides matching TRBD2. With V trimmed by 4 bases and J by 4 bases, 12 bases remained unmatched. This CDR3 is 16 amino acids long. Germline lookup yields CDR1 SGHNT and CDR2 YYREEE (reference sequence). The CDR3 loop is CASSLGGAGGKYEQYF. The CDR3, as DNA: TGTGCCAGCAGCCTCGGTGGAGCGGGAGGTAAATACGAGCAGTACTTC.

This clonotype was seen repeatedly, ten times or more. The chain joins TRBV28 to TRBJ1-2; tentatively, D is TRBD1 (5 bases). Trimming left V 5 bases short and J 5 bases short, with 15 bases between. The germline gives CDR1 MDHEN, CDR2 SYDVKM. CDR3 size: 14 residues. CDR3 sequence reads: CASSHTGTAYGYTF. DNA for the CDR3: TGTGCCAGCAGTCATACCGGGACGGCTTATGGCTACACCTTC.